A single sample is the source of the 21 T cell receptor beta chains below, sequenced in a study of CD8 T cells in Susac syndrome. Reverse transcription of roughly 0.5 to 1 ug RNA was performed with random hexamers. Each CDR3 protein gets one entry after TCRdb re-called the immunoSEQ multiplex PCR reads with MiXCR. The repertoire holds hundreds of thousands of distinct CDR3 sequences, about 85% seen once, with around 0.12% in the top ten. Sequenced material: CD8+ T cells from PBMCs. Receptor source: a human donor with multiple sclerosis.

This chain connects TRBV5-6 to TRBJ2-7, with TRBD2 matching 9 bases. Germline loops: CDR1 SGHDT, CDR2 YYEEEE. Trimming at V came to 5 bases and at J to 6 bases, leaving 6 bases not matched to a gene. CDR3 length: 13 amino acids. CDR3 in amino acids: CASSGGLAGEQYF. CDR3 coding DNA: TGTGCCAGCAGTGGGGGACTAGCCGGCGAGCAGTACTTC.

V and J are TRBV6-5 and TRBJ1-5; no firm D call. Germline CDR1 reads MNHEY; CDR2 reads SVGAGI. The CDR3 length is 15 residues. Trimming took 0 bases from V and 1 from J, leaving 7 bases between them. CDR3 in amino acids: CASSYSSQSNQPQHF. The CDR3 coding sequence is TGTGCCAGCAGTTACTCGAGTCAGAGCAATCAGCCCCAGCATTTT.

V and J are TRBV7-2 and TRBJ2-3; no reliable D call. Germline V gene data show CDR1 as SGHTA and CDR2 as FQGNSA. The CDR3 length is 13 residues. V was pared by 5 bases and J by 2 bases, with 8 bases between. CDR3 nucleotides: TGTGCCAGCAGCACCCCGATCACAGATACGCAGTATTTT. Amino acid sequence: CASSTPITDTQYF.

This clonotype is a singleton in its sample. The V gene is TRBV30, the J gene TRBJ1-2; D unresolved. Trimming removed 3 bases from V and 4 bases from J, with 12 bases in between. Germline V CDR1 and CDR2: GTSNPN, SVGIG (reference sequence). The CDR3 runs 13 residues. The CDR3 spells CAWRGPGFYGYTF. The DNA of the CDR3 is TGTGCCTGGAGAGGACCGGGCTTCTATGGCTACACCTTC.

The V and J genes are TRBV27 and TRBJ1-2; 7 positions agree with TRBD1. CDR1 and CDR2 from the germline V gene are MNHEY and SMNVEV (reference sequence). J lost 2 bases, V lost 4 bases, and 7 bases had no gene match. The CDR3 consists of 15 residues. Written as DNA, the CDR3 is TGTGCCAGCAGTTCAACGCCGGGACAGAACTATGGCTACACCTTC. As protein: CASSSTPGQNYGYTF.

The chain carries TRBV5-8 and TRBJ1-1, with 10 bases aligning to TRBD1. V trimming: 3 bases; J trimming: 10 bases; junction bases outside the gene matches: 15. CDR1 SGHTS and CDR2 YDEGEE come from the germline V gene. CDR3 length: 16 residues. DNA of the CDR3: TGTGCCAGCAGCTCCACCCCCGGGACAGGGGCGGTCGGAGCTTTCTTT. As protein: CASSSTPGTGAVGAFF.

This clonotype turned up a few times. For the CDR3, the DNA is TGTGCCATCAGTGAGTCGACAGTTAGCAATCAGCCCCAGCATTTT. Translation: CAISESTVSNQPQHF. V is TRBV10-3 and J is TRBJ1-5; possible D gene TRBD1, 5 bases. This CDR3 has 15 residues. Trimming pared 0 bases from V and 0 bases from J, leaving 6 bases between. Germline-derived CDR1 and CDR2 are ENHRY and SYGVKD.

This CDR3 is CASSRLAGGNNEQFF. CDR3 bases: TGTGCCAGCAGTCGACTAGCGGGGGGGAACAATGAGCAGTTCTTC. The rearrangement uses TRBV27 and TRBJ2-1, with TRBD2 matching over 14 bases. V gave up 5 bases and J gave up 5 bases; unmatched junction bases: 2. Germline loops: CDR1 MNHEY, CDR2 SMNVEV (reference sequence). The length of the CDR3 is 15 residues.

V is TRBV13 and J is TRBJ1-6; no reliable D call. The CDR3 covers 12 residues. V was trimmed by 5 bases and J by 8 bases, leaving 7 bases between them. Germline CDR1 and CDR2: PRHDT and FYEKMQ (reference sequence). The CDR3 is CASSREDSPLHF. In DNA, the CDR3 is TGTGCCAGCAGCCGTGAGGATTCACCCCTCCACTTT.

The chain carries TRBV6-5 and TRBJ2-7; 8 nucleotides align to TRBD2. Germline V gene data show CDR1 as MNHEY and CDR2 as SVGAGI. This CDR3 contains 15 residues. V lost 2 bases and J lost 0; bases outside the gene matches: 3. The CDR3 sequence: CASSYLREGSYEQYF. The CDR3, as DNA: TGTGCCAGCAGTTACCTCCGGGAGGGCTCCTACGAGCAGTACTTC.

The genes are TRBV3-1 and TRBJ1-2; 7 nucleotides line up with TRBD1. Germline CDR1 LGHDT, CDR2 YNNKEL (reference sequence). V gave up 1 base and J gave up 3 bases; unmatched junction bases: 2. The CDR3 is made up of 14 amino acids. For the CDR3, the DNA is TGTGCCAGCAGCCAAGTAGGGACAGACTATGGCTACACCTTC. Protein sequence: CASSQVGTDYGYTF.

V gene TRBV7-9 combines with J gene TRBJ2-1; D gene ambiguous. The CDR3 contains 15 residues. V lost 5 bases and J lost 7, with 18 bases in between. Germline lookup yields CDR1 SEHNR and CDR2 FQNEAQ (reference sequence). CDR3 in amino acids: CASSPQGSLGNEQFF. CDR3 nucleotides: TGTGCCAGCAGCCCCCAAGGTTCCCTAGGGAATGAGCAGTTCTTC.

J is TRBJ2-5 and V is TRBV9; no definite D call. Germline values: CDR1 SGDLS, CDR2 YYNGEE. Trimming shortened V by 4 bases and J by 4 bases, and 11 bases separated the two germline ends. This CDR3 region has 13 residues. As DNA, the CDR3 is TGTGCCAGCAGCATCGGAGCCCTAGAGACCCAGTACTTC. This codes for CASSIGALETQYF. The full variable domain, with the rest looked up from reference TRBV9 and TRBJ2-5, is DSGVTQTPKHLITATGQRVTLRCSPRSGDLSVYWYQQSLDQGLQFLIQYYNGEERAKGNILERFSAQQFPDLHSELNLSSLELGDSALYFCASSIGALETQYFGPGTRLLVL.

This clonotype was recorded only once. V and J are TRBV20-1 and TRBJ2-1; 8 nucleotides align to TRBD2. Germline V gene lookup returns CDR1 DFQATT and CDR2 SNEGSKA (reference sequence). V lost 1 base, J lost 8 bases, and 13 bases stayed unmatched. This CDR3 has 16 amino acids. The CDR3 loop reads CSARATSGAWVDEQFF. The CDR3 DNA sequence: TGCAGTGCTAGAGCCACTAGCGGCGCATGGGTCGATGAGCAGTTCTTC.

This clonotype was counted once. This chain joins TRBV27 and TRBJ2-1; a weak D match, TRBD1 (5 bases). Looked up from germline, CDR1 is MNHEY and CDR2 is SMNVEV (reference sequence). V dropped 3 bases and J dropped 2 bases, with 8 bases sitting between them. The CDR3 extends over 14 amino acids. CDR3 in DNA: TGTGCCAGCAGTTTCCAGGGTACCTACAATGAGCAGTTCTTC. As protein: CASSFQGTYNEQFF.

The chain is built from TRBV6-6 and TRBJ2-4; D not resolved. The germline V and J ends were trimmed by 2 bases and 8 bases, with 4 bases remaining between them. Germline V CDR1 and CDR2: MNHNY, SVGAGI (reference sequence). The CDR3 sequence is 11 residues long. The CDR3 coding sequence is TGTGCCAGCAGTTACGGCGACATTCAGTACTTC. Protein: CASSYGDIQYF.

CDR3 DNA sequence: TGTGCCAGCAGTTTACCCAGCAAGAGCAGGCAGTTCTTC. Translation gives CASSLPSKSRQFF. The chain is built from TRBV28 and TRBJ2-1; D is uncertain. Trimming cost V 2 bases and J 12 bases, with 14 bases left between them. CDR1 is MDHEN and CDR2 is SYDVKM in the germline V gene. This CDR3 region has 13 residues. Looking up the rest from reference TRBV28 and TRBJ2-1 gives the full variable domain: DVKVTQSSRYLVKRTGEKVFLECVQDMDHENMFWYRQDPGLGLRLIYFSYDVKMKEKGDIPEGYSVSREKKERFSLILESASTNQTSMYLCASSLPSKSRQFFGPGTRLTVL.

The chain couples TRBV4-1 to TRBJ2-1; 8 nucleotides agree with TRBD1. Germline V CDR1 and CDR2: MGHRA, YSYEKL. This CDR3 region has 14 residues. V lost 2 bases and J lost 7; bases outside the gene matches: 4. The CDR3 region has the DNA TGCGCCAGCAGCCAATACGACAGGGGTAATGAGCAGTTCTTC. Its translation is CASSQYDRGNEQFF.

V usage is TRBV3-1 and J usage is TRBJ1-1; 8 bases match TRBD1. Germline CDR1 reads LGHDT; CDR2 reads YNNKEL (reference sequence). The CDR3 has 17 amino acids. V dropped 3 bases and J dropped 1; count of bases not matched to a gene: 10. The CDR3 loop reads CASSHLGQGYSNTEAFF. The CDR3 DNA reads TGTGCCAGCAGCCACTTAGGACAGGGTTACTCGAACACTGAAGCTTTCTTT.

The rearrangement joins TRBV4-1 to TRBJ2-7, with 9 nucleotides matching TRBD1. J lost 3 bases, V lost 3 bases, and 6 bases had no gene match. The CDR3 extends over 15 amino acids. CDR1 MGHRA and CDR2 YSYEKL come from the germline V gene. For the CDR3, the DNA is TGCGCCAGCAGCCAGCAACAGGGGGCCTTCTACGAGCAGTACTTC. Translation: CASSQQQGAFYEQYF.

The chain links TRBV28 to TRBJ2-7; possible D gene TRBD1, 5 bases. CDR1 is MDHEN, CDR2 SYDVKM, per germline. V lost 7 bases and J 2 bases, leaving 15 bases between the germline ends. The CDR3 length is 14 residues. The CDR3 coding sequence is TGTGCCAGCACCCATAACAGGAGTCCCTACGAGCAGTACTTC. Its protein product is CASTHNRSPYEQYF.